This T cell receptor (beta chain) is drawn from a study of metastatic and nonmetastatic thyroid tumors. Overall study: Samples came from malignant and benign thyroid patients, and repertoires were compared across blood and tumor or nodule tissue. Study-level points and caveats: Malignant tumors reportedly showed significantly higher TCR beta diversity than benign nodules in both blood and tumor.

The sample holds a few counts of this clone. Antigen unknown. TCRdb re-called clones from the PCR reads using MiXCR. Of around 3,500 clones listed, around 34% are singletons. Each patient came to thyroid surgery without any prior treatment (of any kind). The TCR originated in a female donor with papillary thyroid cancer or a benign thyroid nodule (not recorded which). Some clones in this sample may be carry-over from other donors' samples. Sequenced input: adjacent normal tissue.

CDR3 in amino acids: CASMAGGTYEQYF. The CDR3 region has the DNA TGTGCCAGCATGGCGGGAGGGACCTACGAGCAGTACTTC. The chain uses TRBV2 and TRBJ2-7, with TRBD2 identical over 9 bases. The germline gives CDR1 SNHLY, CDR2 FYNNEI. Trimming cost V 7 bases and J 2 bases; bases outside gene matches: 3. This CDR3 comprises 13 residues.